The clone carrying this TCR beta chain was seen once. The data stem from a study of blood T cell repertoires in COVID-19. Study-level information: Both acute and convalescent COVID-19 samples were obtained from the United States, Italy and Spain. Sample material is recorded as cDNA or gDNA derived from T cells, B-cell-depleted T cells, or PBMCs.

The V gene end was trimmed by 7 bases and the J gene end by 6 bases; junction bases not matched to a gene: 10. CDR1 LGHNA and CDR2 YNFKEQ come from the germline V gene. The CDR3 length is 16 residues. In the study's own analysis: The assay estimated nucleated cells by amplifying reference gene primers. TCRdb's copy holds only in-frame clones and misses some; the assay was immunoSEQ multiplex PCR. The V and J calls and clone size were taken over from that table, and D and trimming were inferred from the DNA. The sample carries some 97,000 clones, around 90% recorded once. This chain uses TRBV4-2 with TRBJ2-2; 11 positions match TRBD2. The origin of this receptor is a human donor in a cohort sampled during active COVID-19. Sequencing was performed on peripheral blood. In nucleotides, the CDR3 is TGTGCCAGCACAAGTTTTCTAGCGGGAGGACCCGGGGAGCTGTTTTTT. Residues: CASTSFLAGGPGELFF.